These 26 T cell receptor beta chains were all obtained from the same sample, sequenced in a study of graft-versus-host responses after intestinal transplantation (dated by TCRdb to 2020 to 2023). The time point label for this specimen denotes: cells obtained before transplantation from donor or recipient. These receptors lack a known antigen. Libraries came from the immunoSEQ multiplex PCR assay. TCRdb's version of the immuneACCESS table is confined to in-frame rearrangements and falls short of the full clone set. An unresolved V gene accounts for under half of the shortfall where checked; the remainder is of unknown origin. Within this sample are approximately 90,000 clones, with over 80% of them counted one time only. Approximately 5.6% of the sample lies in the top ten. This specimen consisted of unstimulated CD8+ T cells sorted from spleen or lymph node cells, obtained before intestinal transplant. The receptors shown here come from a human donor who received an intestinal transplant.

J is TRBJ2-7 and V is TRBV28, with 8 nucleotides matching TRBD1. The CDR3 is 16 amino acids. Per the germline V gene, CDR1 is MDHEN and CDR2 is SYDVKM. The V segment lost 8 bases and the J segment 5 bases; nucleotides outside the gene matches: 17. The CDR3 sequence is CASGVPRGRRNHEQYF. Here the CDR3 DNA reads TGTGCCAGCGGGGTACCCAGGGGGCGAAGGAACCACGAGCAGTACTTC.

This sequence joins TRBV7-2 and TRBJ2-5; TRBD1 might be the D (6 bases). Trimming removed 5 bases at V and 3 bases at J, with 13 bases between. The germline V gene has CDR1 SGHTA and CDR2 FQGNSA. This CDR3 region has 14 residues. CDR3 region: CASSPWTEEETQYF. Written as DNA, the CDR3 is TGTGCCAGCAGCCCGTGGACAGAAGAAGAGACCCAGTACTTC.

The rearrangement links TRBV7-9 to TRBJ2-2, with 7 bases that match TRBD1. Germline CDR1 SEHNR, CDR2 FQNEAQ (reference sequence). V gave up 2 bases and J gave up 3 bases; unmatched junction bases: 6. The CDR3 runs 16 residues. In DNA form, the CDR3 reads TGTGCCAGCAGCTTATCTTTCCAGGGGGACACCGGGGAGCTGTTTTTT. The encoded protein is CASSLSFQGDTGELFF.

A few counts support this clone. The chain joins TRBV1 to TRBJ1-1. TRBV1 is flagged as a pseudogene. This CDR3 has 13 residues. The CDR3 DNA sequence: TGCACCAGCAGCCAAGGGGGGAATAGTGAAGCTTTCTTT. Amino acids: CTSSQGGNSEAFF.

In its sample, this clone was seen once. This chain joins TRBV2 and TRBJ2-1, with D perhaps TRBD2 (7 bases). Trimming cost V 9 bases and J 9 bases, with 33 bases left between them. Germline lookup yields CDR1 SNHLY and CDR2 FYNNEI. The CDR3 is 18 amino acids. CDR3 DNA: TGTGCCAGACTTGCCAGACGCGGGGGCGGGGGCCTGTTGCCTGAGCAGTTCTTC. It translates to CARLARRGGGGLLPEQFF.

This clone was counted a few times. The rearrangement uses TRBV6-4 and TRBJ2-3; weak D call: TRBD2 (6 bases). The germline CDR1 and CDR2 sequences are MRHNA and SNTAGT. The CDR3 runs to 15 residues. The V gene lost 4 bases and the J gene lost 5 bases, with 16 bases spanning the gap. CDR3 bases: TGTGCCAGCAGTGTATCGGTGGGAGCGGGAGATACGCAGTATTTT. Encoded protein: CASSVSVGAGDTQYF.

The gene calls are TRBV27 and TRBJ2-2; D ambiguous. Germline lookup yields CDR1 MNHEY and CDR2 SMNVEV (reference sequence). V was shortened by 8 bases and J by 6 bases, with 7 bases between the two germline ends. The CDR3 consists of 11 residues. The CDR3 nucleotides are TGTGCCAGCGAGCACGCCGGGGAGCTGTTTTTT. Translated: CASEHAGELFF.

This clone turned up a few times. The gene calls are TRBV4-1 and TRBJ1-3; D is unresolved. V was clipped by 2 bases and J by 2 bases, with 10 bases between them. Germline CDR1 reads MGHRA; CDR2 reads YSYEKL. CDR3 length: 15 residues. CDR3 amino acids: CASSQSLGTGNTIYF. Here the CDR3 DNA reads TGCGCCAGCAGCCAAAGTTTAGGGACTGGAAACACCATATATTTT.

The V gene is TRBV4-1, the J gene TRBJ1-2; 8 bases are shared with TRBD1. The trim removed 0 bases at V and 4 bases at J, leaving 10 bases unmatched. Per the germline V gene, CDR1 is MGHRA and CDR2 is YSYEKL. The CDR3 has 17 amino acids. The CDR3, as DNA: TGCGCCAGCAGCCAAGACACCAGTTTGGACAGGGCCTATGGCTACACCTTC. As protein: CASSQDTSLDRAYGYTF.

The gene calls are TRBV7-9 and TRBJ2-5; D unclear. Germline V CDR1 and CDR2: SEHNR, FQNEAQ (reference sequence). The CDR3 covers 15 residues. Trimming removed 5 bases from V and 5 bases from J, with 18 bases in between. DNA of the CDR3: TGTGCCAGCAGCCCCTGGGATTCGCGATGGGAGACCCAGTACTTC. Residues: CASSPWDSRWETQYF.

This clone turned up a few times. J is TRBJ1-4 and V is TRBV7-6, with D perhaps matching TRBD1 (5 bases). CDR1 is SGHVS, CDR2 FNYEAQ, per germline. The length of the CDR3 is 13 residues. Trimming cost V 1 base and J 11 bases, with 11 bases left between them. The DNA for the CDR3 is TGTGCCAGCAGCTTAGGGGGACTCGGCAAACTGTTTTTT. This encodes CASSLGGLGKLFF.

This clone was recorded once. The chain links TRBV29-1 to TRBJ2-6; perhaps TRBD1 as D (7 bases). V lost 5 bases to trimming and J lost 0 bases, with 14 bases between them. Germline V gene data show CDR1 as SQVTM and CDR2 as ANQGSEA. The CDR3 runs to 16 residues. For the CDR3, the DNA is TGCAGCGTTAGAGACAGGGAGGTCTCTGGGGCCAACGTCCTGACTTTC. Its translation is CSVRDREVSGANVLTF. Filled out from reference TRBV29-1 and TRBJ2-6, the complete variable domain reads SAVISQKPSRDICQRGTSLTIQCQVDSQVTMMFWYRQQPGQSLTLIATANQGSEATYESGFVIDKFPISRPNLTFSTLTVSNMSPEDSSIYLCSVRDREVSGANVLTFGAGSRLTVL.

The chain has TRBV4-1 and TRBJ2-1; no firm D call. Germline CDR1 reads MGHRA; CDR2 reads YSYEKL. V gave up 2 bases and J gave up 3 bases, with 14 bases separating them. The CDR3 is made up of 16 amino acids. CDR3 DNA: TGCGCCAGCAGCCAAACGGTGGGTATTGACTACAATGAGCAGTTCTTC. It encodes CASSQTVGIDYNEQFF.

CDR3 in amino acids: CASSLGSGTSGIGETQYF. DNA of the CDR3: TGTGCCAGCAGCTTGGGATCCGGGACTAGCGGGATTGGGGAGACCCAGTACTTC. The gene calls are TRBV7-9 and TRBJ2-5, with 13 bases lining up with TRBD2. CDR3 length equals 18 residues. The germline CDR1 and CDR2 sequences are SEHNR and FQNEAQ (reference sequence). The ends lost 3 bases at V and 5 bases at J; junction bases unmatched: 12.

This CDR3 is CASSLGLDNEQFF. As DNA, the CDR3 is TGTGCCAGCAGCTTGGGACTAGACAATGAGCAGTTCTTC. The rearrangement links TRBV6-5 to TRBJ2-1, with 8 bases that match TRBD2. The CDR3 runs to 13 residues. Per the germline V gene, CDR1 is MNHEY and CDR2 is SVGAGI. The junction had 3 bases not matched to a gene; V was cut back by 6 bases and J by 5 bases.

The V and J genes are TRBV5-1 and TRBJ2-7, with D hard to call. This CDR3 has 13 residues. The V end was cut by 1 base, the J end by 5 bases, with 10 bases between. Per germline, CDR1 SGHRS and CDR2 YFSETQ. CDR3 coding DNA: TGCGCCAGCAGCTTGTGGGCCAGAGACGAGCAGTACTTC. Its protein is CASSLWARDEQYF. Based on the CDR3 plus reference TRBV5-1 and TRBJ2-7, the full variable domain is KAGVTQTPRYLIKTRGQQVTLSCSPISGHRSVSWYQQTPGQGLQFLFEYFSETQRNKGNFPGRFSGRQFSNSRSEMNVSTLELGDSALYLCASSLWARDEQYFGPGTRLTVT.

The chain carries TRBV13 and TRBJ2-3; perhaps D is TRBD1 or TRBD2 (5 bases each). The CDR3 has 15 amino acids. Per germline, CDR1 PRHDT and CDR2 FYEKMQ (reference sequence). Trimming shortened V by 5 bases and J by 2 bases, and 14 bases separated the two germline ends. The CDR3 reads CASSPGTSNTDTQYF. CDR3 nucleotides: TGTGCCAGCAGCCCCGGGACGAGCAACACAGATACGCAGTATTTT.

This clone was observed a few times. The rearrangement uses TRBV5-1 and TRBJ2-5, with 15 nucleotides matching TRBD2. The CDR3 extends over 17 amino acids. Germline V lookup: CDR1 SGHRS, CDR2 YFSETQ. The J segment lost 1 base and the V segment lost 6 bases, leaving 7 bases of the junction unmatched. CDR3 sequence reads: CASTSGTSGRPQETQYF. CDR3 DNA: TGCGCCAGCACCTCCGGGACTAGCGGGAGGCCCCAAGAGACCCAGTACTTC.

This clone was seen only a few times. The V gene is TRBV14, the J gene TRBJ1-6; unclear D gene. The CDR3 spans 13 residues. Trimming took off 0 bases at V and 9 bases at J, with 6 bases between the two ends. In germline, CDR1 is SGHDN, CDR2 FVKESK. Written as DNA, the CDR3 is TGTGCCAGCAGCCAAGATATCGGTTCACCCCTCCACTTT. The encoded protein is CASSQDIGSPLHF.

The J gene is TRBJ2-7, the V gene TRBV19; D is tentatively TRBD1 or TRBD2 (6 bases each). Trimming shortened V by 1 base and J by 2 bases, and 9 bases separated the two germline ends. This CDR3 has 14 amino acids. Germline V CDR1 and CDR2: LNHDA, SQIVND (reference sequence). CDR3 in DNA: TGTGCCAGTAGTATAGCGGGGGCACCCTACGAGCAGTACTTC. This gives the protein CASSIAGAPYEQYF.

The chain links TRBV6-5 to TRBJ1-6; no clear D. V lost 2 bases, J lost 3 bases, and 5 bases lay in between. There are 14 residues in the CDR3. The germline CDR1 and CDR2 sequences are MNHEY and SVGAGI. The CDR3 region is CASSYRDYNSPLHF. DNA for the CDR3: TGTGCCAGCAGTTACCGGGACTATAATTCACCCCTCCACTTT.

J is TRBJ1-4 and V is TRBV5-6, with D unresolved. From germline, CDR1 is SGHDT and CDR2 YYEEEE. This CDR3 has 13 amino acids. Trimming stripped 4 bases from V and 7 bases from J, with 11 bases between. CDR3 in DNA: TGTGCCAGCAGCGCCGTGGGGAGTGAAAAACTGTTTTTT. Translating gives CASSAVGSEKLFF.

This chain joins TRBV28 and TRBJ2-5; the match to TRBD2 covers 7 bases. This CDR3 comprises 15 residues. V was pared by 3 bases and J by 5 bases, with 9 bases of the junction left unmatched. The germline V gene encodes CDR1 MDHEN and CDR2 SYDVKM. This chain's CDR3 is CASSLNLGGSETQYF. The CDR3, as DNA: TGTGCCAGCAGTTTGAATTTAGGCGGGAGTGAGACCCAGTACTTC.

The genes are TRBV9 and TRBJ2-3, with D possibly TRBD1 on 5 matching bases. The CDR3 contains 15 residues. The ends were cut back, 3 bases at V and 3 bases at J, with 14 bases in the middle. Germline V CDR1 and CDR2: SGDLS, YYNGEE. CDR3 in amino acids: CASSAETDATDTQYF. The DNA of the CDR3 is TGTGCCAGCAGCGCCGAGACAGACGCGACAGATACGCAGTATTTT.

This chain connects TRBV27 to TRBJ1-2, with D perhaps TRBD1 (5 bases). Between the trimmed V and J ends, which lost 3 bases and 0 bases, there was a span of 5 bases. From germline, CDR1 is MNHEY and CDR2 SMNVEV (reference sequence). The CDR3 spans 13 residues. For the CDR3, the DNA is TGTGCCAGCAGTTTGGACACTAACTATGGCTACACCTTC. Its translation: CASSLDTNYGYTF.

The chain is built from TRBV6-1 and TRBJ2-2; D is undetermined. V lost 5 bases and J 0 bases, leaving 4 bases between the germline ends. This CDR3 has 13 residues. In germline, CDR1 is MNHNS, CDR2 SASEGT. DNA for the CDR3: TGTGCCAGCAGTCTGACGAACACCGGGGAGCTGTTTTTT. Translation: CASSLTNTGELFF.